This T cell receptor (beta chain) was captured by sequencing in a study of blood T cell repertoires in COVID-19. Study context: COVID-19 samples from acute and convalescent phases originated in the United States, Italy and Spain. In each case, the material was cDNA or gDNA derived from T cells, B-cell-depleted T cells, or PBMCs.

The V gene lost 5 bases and the J gene lost 3 bases, with 13 bases spanning the gap. The CDR3 is 15 amino acids. Per the germline V gene, CDR1 is SGHDN and CDR2 is FVKESK. Under the authors' procedure: By means of reference gene primer amplification, nucleated cell counts were estimated. Here immunoSEQ multiplex PCR was the method, and the copy in TCRdb shows in-frame clones only, minus some. The DNA was the basis for D and trimming; V, J and clone size are from that table. The sample includes hundreds of thousands of clones, about 87% of them seen just once. This sequence joins TRBV14 and TRBJ1-4; the D gene is possibly TRBD1 (5 bases). This receptor was taken from a woman aged 18-35 years with acute or convalescent COVID-19. Material for sequencing was peripheral blood. This CDR3 is CASSYRTGPNEKLFF. DNA of the CDR3: TGTGCCAGCAGCTATCGAACAGGACCTAATGAAAAACTGTTTTTT.